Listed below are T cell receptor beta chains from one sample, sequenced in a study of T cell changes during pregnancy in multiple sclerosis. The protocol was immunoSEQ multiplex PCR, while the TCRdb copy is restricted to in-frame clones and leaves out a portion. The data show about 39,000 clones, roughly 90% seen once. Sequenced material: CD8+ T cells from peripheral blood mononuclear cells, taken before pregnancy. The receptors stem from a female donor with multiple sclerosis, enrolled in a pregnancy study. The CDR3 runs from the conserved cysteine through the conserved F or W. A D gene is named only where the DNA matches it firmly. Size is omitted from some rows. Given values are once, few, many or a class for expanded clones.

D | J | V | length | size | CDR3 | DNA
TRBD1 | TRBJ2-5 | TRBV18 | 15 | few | CASSPGTGRLETQYF | TGTGCCAGCTCTCCAGGGACAGGGCGGTTAGAGACCCAGTACTTC
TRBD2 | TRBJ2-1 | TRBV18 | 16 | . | CASSPPAGAPSGEQFF | TGTGCCAGCTCACCACCGGCGGGAGCCCCCTCGGGGGAGCAGTTCTTC
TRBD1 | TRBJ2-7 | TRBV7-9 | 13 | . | CASSMTGGYEQYF | TGTGCCAGCAGTATGACAGGGGGCTACGAGCAGTACTTC
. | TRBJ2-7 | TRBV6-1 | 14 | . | CASSEVYRDYEQYF | TGTGCCAGCAGTGAAGTCTACAGGGACTACGAGCAGTACTTC
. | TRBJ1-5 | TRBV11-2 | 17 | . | CASSLSDSSYSNQPQHF | TGTGCCAGCAGCTTAAGCGACAGCTCTTATAGCAATCAGCCCCAGCATTTT
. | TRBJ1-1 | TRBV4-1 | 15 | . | CASSQVPGVNTEAFF | TGCGCCAGCAGCCAAGTACCAGGGGTCAACACTGAAGCTTTCTTT
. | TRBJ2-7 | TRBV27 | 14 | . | CASRGQSSSYEQYF | TGTGCCAGCAGAGGACAGTCTTCCTCCTACGAGCAGTACTTC
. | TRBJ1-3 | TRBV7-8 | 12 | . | CASEGAGNTIYF | TGTGCCAGCGAAGGGGCTGGAAACACCATATATTTT
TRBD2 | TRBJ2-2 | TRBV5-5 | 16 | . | CASSPTGTSWSGELFF | TGTGCCAGCAGCCCAACCGGGACTAGCTGGTCCGGGGAGCTGTTTTTT
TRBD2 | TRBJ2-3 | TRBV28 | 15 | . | CASRGGTSVLDTQYF | TGTGCCAGTCGGGGCGGGACTAGCGTCTTAGATACGCAGTATTTT
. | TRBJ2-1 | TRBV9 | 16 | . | CASSVGERYPYNEQFF | TGTGCCAGCAGCGTAGGGGAGCGGTATCCCTACAATGAGCAGTTCTTC
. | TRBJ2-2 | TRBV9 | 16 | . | CASSPRRETNTGELFF | TGTGCCAGCAGCCCGAGGAGGGAGACGAACACCGGGGAGCTGTTTTTT
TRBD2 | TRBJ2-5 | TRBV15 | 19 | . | CATSKLPGTSGRLRETQYF | TGTGCCACCAGCAAATTACCCGGGACTAGCGGGAGATTGCGGGAGACCCAGTACTTC
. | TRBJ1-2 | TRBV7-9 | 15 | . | CASSWKGETNYGYTF | TGTGCCAGCAGCTGGAAGGGGGAAACTAACTATGGCTACACCTTC
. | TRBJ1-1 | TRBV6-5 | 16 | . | CASSYRNRAVDTEAFF | TGTGCCAGCAGTTACCGCAACAGGGCGGTCGACACTGAAGCTTTCTTT
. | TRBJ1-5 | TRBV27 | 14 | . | CATRPSGEHQPQHF | TGTGCCACCAGGCCCTCAGGGGAACATCAGCCCCAGCATTTT
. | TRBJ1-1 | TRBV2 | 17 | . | CASRVARGRPLNTEAFF | TGTGCCAGCAGGGTCGCTAGGGGCCGGCCCTTGAACACTGAAGCTTTCTTT
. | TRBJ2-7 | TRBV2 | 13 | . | CASSDSQAYEQYF | TGTGCCAGCAGTGATTCACAGGCTTACGAGCAGTACTTC
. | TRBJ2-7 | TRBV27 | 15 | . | CASSSSRRGQYEQYF | TGTGCCAGCAGTTCCTCCCGCAGGGGACAATACGAGCAGTACTTC
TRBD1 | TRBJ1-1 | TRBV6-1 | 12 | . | CASSQWDRQAFF | TGTGCCAGCAGTCAATGGGACAGACAAGCTTTCTTT
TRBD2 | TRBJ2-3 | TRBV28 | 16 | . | CASSPGLAGAPDTQYF | TGTGCCAGCAGCCCGGGACTAGCGGGAGCCCCAGATACGCAGTATTTT
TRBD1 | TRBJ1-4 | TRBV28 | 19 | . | CASSRPPDRAPWTNEKLFF | TGTGCCAGCAGTCGCCCTCCGGACAGGGCTCCATGGACTAATGAAAAACTGTTTTTT
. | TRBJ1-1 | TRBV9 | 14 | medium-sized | CASSDGPRGTEAFF | TGTGCCAGCAGCGACGGACCTCGAGGGACTGAAGCTTTCTTT
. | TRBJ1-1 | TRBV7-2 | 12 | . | CASSLDRTTAFF | TGTGCCAGCAGCTTAGATCGTACAACGGCTTTCTTT
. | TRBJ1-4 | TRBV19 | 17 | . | CASSSLDRSGSAEKLFF | TGTGCCAGTAGTTCCTTGGACAGAAGCGGTTCGGCTGAAAAACTGTTTTTT
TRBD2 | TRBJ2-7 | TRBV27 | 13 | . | CASSWGGRAEQYF | TGTGCCAGCAGCTGGGGCGGGAGGGCCGAGCAGTACTTC
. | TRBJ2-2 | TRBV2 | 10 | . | CASRGGELFF | TGTGCCAGCCGGGGAGGGGAGCTGTTTTTT
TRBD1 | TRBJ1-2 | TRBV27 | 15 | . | CASSPARTGHYGYTF | TGTGCCAGCAGTCCGGCCCGGACAGGGCACTATGGCTACACCTTC
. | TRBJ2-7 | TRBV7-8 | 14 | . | CASSFRGPSYEQYF | TGTGCCAGCAGCTTCAGGGGACCCTCCTACGAGCAGTACTTC
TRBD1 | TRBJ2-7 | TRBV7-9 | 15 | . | CASRPIPTGVDEQYF | TGTGCCAGCAGGCCCATCCCGACAGGGGTGGACGAGCAGTACTTC
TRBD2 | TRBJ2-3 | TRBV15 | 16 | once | CATSEGLATRTDTQYF | TGTGCCACCAGCGAGGGACTAGCGACCCGCACAGATACGCAGTATTTT
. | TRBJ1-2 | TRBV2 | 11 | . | CASRGRGGYTF | TGTGCCAGCCGGGGGAGGGGAGGCTACACCTTC
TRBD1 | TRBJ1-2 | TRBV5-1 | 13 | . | CASSPGQGIGYTF | TGCGCCAGCAGCCCAGGACAGGGAATTGGCTACACCTTC
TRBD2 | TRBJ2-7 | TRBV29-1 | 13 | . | CSVVGLNSYEQYF | TGCAGCGTTGTGGGACTAAATTCCTACGAGCAGTACTTC
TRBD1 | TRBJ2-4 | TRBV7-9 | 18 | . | CASSKTGTDEIAKNIQYF | TGTGCCAGCAGTAAAACCGGGACAGATGAGATAGCCAAAAACATTCAGTACTTC
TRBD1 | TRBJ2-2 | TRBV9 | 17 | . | CASSVARDRANTGELFF | TGTGCCAGCAGCGTAGCCCGGGACAGGGCCAACACCGGGGAGCTGTTTTTT
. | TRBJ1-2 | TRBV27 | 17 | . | CASSLSSGARANYGYTF | TGTGCCAGCAGTTTATCATCTGGGGCCAGGGCTAACTATGGCTACACCTTC
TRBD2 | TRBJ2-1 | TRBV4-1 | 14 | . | CASSAGVTYNEQFF | TGCGCCAGCAGCGCGGGGGTAACCTACAATGAGCAGTTCTTC
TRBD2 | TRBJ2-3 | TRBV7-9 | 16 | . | CASSSPTSGRFDTQYF | TGTGCCAGCAGCTCCCCGACTAGCGGGAGGTTCGATACGCAGTATTTT
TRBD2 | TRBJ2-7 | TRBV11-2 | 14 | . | CASSLAGGRYEQYF | TGTGCCAGCAGCTTAGCGGGAGGTCGCTACGAGCAGTACTTC
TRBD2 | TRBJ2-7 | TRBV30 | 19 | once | CAWSVIGTSGRGTTYEQYF | TGTGCCTGGAGTGTTATCGGGACTAGCGGGAGGGGTACTACCTACGAGCAGTACTTC
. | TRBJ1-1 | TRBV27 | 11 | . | CASSSGRRAFF | TGTGCCAGCAGTTCAGGGAGGCGAGCTTTCTTT
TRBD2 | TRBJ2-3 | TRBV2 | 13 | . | CATPSGSADTQYF | TGTGCCACCCCTAGCGGTTCGGCAGATACGCAGTATTTT
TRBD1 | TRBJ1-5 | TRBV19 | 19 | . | CASSPRQGADLWGNQPQHF | TGTGCCAGTAGCCCTAGACAGGGGGCCGATTTGTGGGGCAATCAGCCCCAGCATTTT
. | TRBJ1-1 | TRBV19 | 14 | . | CASRPSRGAFEAFF | TGTGCCAGTAGGCCATCGCGGGGGGCGTTTGAAGCTTTCTTT
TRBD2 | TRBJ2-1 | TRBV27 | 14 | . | CASRNGGGYNEQFF | TGTGCCAGCAGGAATGGCGGGGGGTACAATGAGCAGTTCTTC
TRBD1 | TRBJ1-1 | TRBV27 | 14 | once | CASRPGQMNTEAFF | TGTGCCAGCAGACCGGGACAGATGAACACTGAAGCTTTCTTT
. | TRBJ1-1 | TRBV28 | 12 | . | CASLSGNTEAFF | TGTGCCAGCCTATCGGGGAACACTGAAGCTTTCTTT
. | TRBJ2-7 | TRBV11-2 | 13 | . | CASSLVRGYEQYF | TGTGCCAGCAGCTTAGTCCGGGGCTACGAGCAGTACTTC